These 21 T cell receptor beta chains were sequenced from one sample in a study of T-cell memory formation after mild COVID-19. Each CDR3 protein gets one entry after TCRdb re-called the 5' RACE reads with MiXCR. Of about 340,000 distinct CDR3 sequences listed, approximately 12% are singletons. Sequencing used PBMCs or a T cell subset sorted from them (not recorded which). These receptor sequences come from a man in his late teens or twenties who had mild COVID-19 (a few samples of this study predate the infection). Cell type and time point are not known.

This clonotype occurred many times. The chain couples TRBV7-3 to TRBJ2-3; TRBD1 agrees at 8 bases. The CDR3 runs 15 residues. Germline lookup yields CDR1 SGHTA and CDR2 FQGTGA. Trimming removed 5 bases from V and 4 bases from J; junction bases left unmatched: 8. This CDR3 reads CASSRPGTGPDTQYF. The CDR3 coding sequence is TGTGCCAGCAGCCGTCCCGGGACAGGCCCAGATACGCAGTATTTT.

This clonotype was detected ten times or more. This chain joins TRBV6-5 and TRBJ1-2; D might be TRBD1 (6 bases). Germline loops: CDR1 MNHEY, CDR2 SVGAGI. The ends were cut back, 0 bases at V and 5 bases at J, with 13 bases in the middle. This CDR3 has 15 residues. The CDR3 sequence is CASSYSQGNKYGYTF. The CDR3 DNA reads TGTGCCAGCAGTTACTCGCAGGGGAACAAGTATGGCTACACCTTC.

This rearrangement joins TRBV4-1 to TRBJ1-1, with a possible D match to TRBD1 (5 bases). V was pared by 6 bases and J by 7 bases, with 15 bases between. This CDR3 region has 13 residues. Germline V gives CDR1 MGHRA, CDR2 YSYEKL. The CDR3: CASSRGGLGEAFF. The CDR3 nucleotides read TGCGCCAGCAGTCGGGGGGGGTTGGGTGAAGCTTTCTTT.

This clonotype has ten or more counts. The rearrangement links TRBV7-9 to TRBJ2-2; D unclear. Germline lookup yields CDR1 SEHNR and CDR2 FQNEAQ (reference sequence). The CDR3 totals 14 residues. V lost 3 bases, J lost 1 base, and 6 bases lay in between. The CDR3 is CASSFRRNTGELFF. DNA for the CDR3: TGTGCCAGCAGCTTCAGGCGGAACACCGGGGAGCTGTTTTTT.

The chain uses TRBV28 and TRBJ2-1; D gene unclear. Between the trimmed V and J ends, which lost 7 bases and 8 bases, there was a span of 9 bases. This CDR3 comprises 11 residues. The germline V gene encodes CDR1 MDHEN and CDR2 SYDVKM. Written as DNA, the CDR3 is TGTGCCAGCACATGGTTCGATGAGCAGTTCTTC. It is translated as CASTWFDEQFF. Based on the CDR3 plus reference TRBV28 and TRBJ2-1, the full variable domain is DVKVTQSSRYLVKRTGEKVFLECVQDMDHENMFWYRQDPGLGLRLIYFSYDVKMKEKGDIPEGYSVSREKKERFSLILESASTNQTSMYLCASTWFDEQFFGPGTRLTVL.

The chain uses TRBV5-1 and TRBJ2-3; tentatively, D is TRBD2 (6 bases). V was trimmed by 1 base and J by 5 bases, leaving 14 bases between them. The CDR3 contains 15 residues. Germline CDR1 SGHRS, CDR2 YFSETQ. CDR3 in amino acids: CASSLLPSAVDTQYF. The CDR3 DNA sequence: TGCGCCAGCAGCTTGTTGCCTAGCGCGGTAGATACGCAGTATTTT.

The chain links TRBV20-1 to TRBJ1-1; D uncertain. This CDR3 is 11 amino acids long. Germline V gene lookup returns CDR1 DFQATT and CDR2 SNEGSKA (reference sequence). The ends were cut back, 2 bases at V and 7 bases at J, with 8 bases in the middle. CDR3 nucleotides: TGCAGTGCTAGATGGGCCGGTGAAGCTTTCTTT. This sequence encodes CSARWAGEAFF.

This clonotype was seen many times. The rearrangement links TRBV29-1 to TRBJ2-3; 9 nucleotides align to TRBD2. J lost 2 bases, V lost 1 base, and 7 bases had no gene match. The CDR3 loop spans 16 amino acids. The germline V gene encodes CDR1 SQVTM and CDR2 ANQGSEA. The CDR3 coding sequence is TGCAGCGTTGAAGCCTTTAGCGGGGGTTACACAGATACGCAGTATTTT. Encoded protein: CSVEAFSGGYTDTQYF.

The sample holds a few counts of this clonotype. CDR3 region: CASSLGVGTEAFF. Here the CDR3 DNA reads TGTGCCAGCAGCTTGGGCGTTGGCACTGAAGCTTTCTTT. The genes are TRBV7-9 and TRBJ1-1; D remains ambiguous. The CDR3 has 13 amino acids. CDR1 and CDR2 from the germline V gene are SEHNR and FQNEAQ (reference sequence). Between the trimmed V and J ends, which lost 3 bases and 4 bases, there was a span of 9 bases.

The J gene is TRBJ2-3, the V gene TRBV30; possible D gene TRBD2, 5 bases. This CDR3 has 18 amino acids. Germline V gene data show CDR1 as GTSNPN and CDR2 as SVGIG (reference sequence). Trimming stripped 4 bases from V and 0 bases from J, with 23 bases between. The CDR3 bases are TGTGCCTGGAAGGGCCTGGGTCAGAGGAGGCCAAGCACAGATACGCAGTATTTT. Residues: CAWKGLGQRRPSTDTQYF.

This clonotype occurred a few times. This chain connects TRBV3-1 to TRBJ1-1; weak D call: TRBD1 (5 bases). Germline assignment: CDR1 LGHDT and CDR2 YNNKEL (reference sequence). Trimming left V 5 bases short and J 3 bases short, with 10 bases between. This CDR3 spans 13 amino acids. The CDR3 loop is CASSEGSDTEAFF. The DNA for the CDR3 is TGTGCCAGCAGCGAGGGGTCGGACACTGAAGCTTTCTTT.

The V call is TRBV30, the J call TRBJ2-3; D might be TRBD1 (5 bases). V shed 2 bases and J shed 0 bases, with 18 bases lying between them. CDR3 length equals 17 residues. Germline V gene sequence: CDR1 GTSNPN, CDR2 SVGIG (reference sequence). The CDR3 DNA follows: TGTGCCTGGAGTCCCCTCTCCTCTTCAGGGAGCACAGATACGCAGTATTTT. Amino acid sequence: CAWSPLSSSGSTDTQYF.

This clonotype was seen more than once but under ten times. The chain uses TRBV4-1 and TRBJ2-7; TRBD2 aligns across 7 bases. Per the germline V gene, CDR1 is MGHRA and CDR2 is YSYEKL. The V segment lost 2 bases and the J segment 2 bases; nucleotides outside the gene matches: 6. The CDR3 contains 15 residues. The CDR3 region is CASSQRLADPYEQYF. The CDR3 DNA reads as TGCGCCAGCAGCCAAAGGCTAGCGGACCCCTACGAGCAGTACTTC.

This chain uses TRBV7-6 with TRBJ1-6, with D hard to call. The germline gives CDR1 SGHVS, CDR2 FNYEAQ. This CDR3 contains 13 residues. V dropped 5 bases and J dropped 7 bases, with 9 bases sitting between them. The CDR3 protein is CASSPSVNSPLHF. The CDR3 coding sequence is TGTGCCAGCAGCCCTTCAGTAAATTCACCCCTCCACTTT.

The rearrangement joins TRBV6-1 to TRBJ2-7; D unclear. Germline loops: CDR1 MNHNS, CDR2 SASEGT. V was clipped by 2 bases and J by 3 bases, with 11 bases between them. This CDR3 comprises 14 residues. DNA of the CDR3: TGTGCCAGCAGTGAACTCCCTAAGTTCTACGAGCAGTACGTC. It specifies CASSELPKFYEQYV.

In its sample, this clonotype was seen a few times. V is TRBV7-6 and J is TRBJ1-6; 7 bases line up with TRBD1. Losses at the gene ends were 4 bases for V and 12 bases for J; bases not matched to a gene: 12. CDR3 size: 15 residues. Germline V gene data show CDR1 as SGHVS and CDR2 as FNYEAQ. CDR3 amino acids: CASSSNTGAVRPLHF. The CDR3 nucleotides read TGTGCCAGCAGCTCCAACACAGGGGCAGTCAGACCCCTCCACTTT.

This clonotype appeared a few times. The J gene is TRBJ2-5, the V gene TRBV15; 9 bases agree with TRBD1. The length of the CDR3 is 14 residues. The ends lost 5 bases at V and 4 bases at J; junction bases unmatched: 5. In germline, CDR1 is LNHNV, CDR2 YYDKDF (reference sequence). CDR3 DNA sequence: TGTGCCACCAGCCCCCAGACAGGGGGAGAGACCCAGTACTTC. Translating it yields CATSPQTGGETQYF.

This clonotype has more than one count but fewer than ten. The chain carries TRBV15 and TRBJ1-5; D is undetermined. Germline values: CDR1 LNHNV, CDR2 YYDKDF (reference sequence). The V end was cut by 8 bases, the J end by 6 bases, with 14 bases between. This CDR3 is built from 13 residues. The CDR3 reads CATSRGTGQPQHF. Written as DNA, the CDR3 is TGTGCCACCTCTCGTGGAACGGGTCAGCCCCAGCATTTT.

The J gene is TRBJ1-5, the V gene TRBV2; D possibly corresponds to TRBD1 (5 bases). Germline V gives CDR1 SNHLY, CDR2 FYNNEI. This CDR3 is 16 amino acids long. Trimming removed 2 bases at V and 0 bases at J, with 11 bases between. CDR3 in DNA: TGTGCCAGCAGTGAACAATCAGGGAGTAGCAATCAGCCCCAGCATTTT. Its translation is CASSEQSGSSNQPQHF.

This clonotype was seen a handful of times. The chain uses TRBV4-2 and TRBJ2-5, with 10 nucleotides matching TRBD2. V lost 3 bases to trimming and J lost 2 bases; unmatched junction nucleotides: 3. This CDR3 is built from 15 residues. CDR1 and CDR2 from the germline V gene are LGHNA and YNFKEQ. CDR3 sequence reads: CASSQYSGGQETQYF. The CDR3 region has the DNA TGTGCCAGCAGCCAGTATAGCGGGGGGCAAGAGACCCAGTACTTC.

CDR3 bases: TGTGCCAGCGGGGCCGGCAGCAATCAGCCCCAGCATTTT. Amino acid sequence: CASGAGSNQPQHF. The chain couples TRBV6-5 to TRBJ1-5; perhaps TRBD1 as D (5 bases). Germline values: CDR1 MNHEY, CDR2 SVGAGI. V was cut by 8 bases and J by 1 base, with 9 bases left in between. This CDR3 has 13 residues.